Below, one TCR beta chain is given with its context. As yet, its antigen is unknown. Amplification used 60 Vbeta primers and 13 Jbeta primers. This table comes from immunoSEQ multiplex PCR, and its TCRdb copy is limited to in-frame clones, with some not included. The sample shows approximately 120,000 clones, approximately 85% of them seen only once. This sample was included in a study of cytomegalovirus exposure and HLA in healthy donors. Findings and limits, study-wide: It is likely that the observed cluster of highly shared sequence variants was a sequencing artifact.

Trimming pared 0 bases from V and 4 bases from J, leaving 4 bases between. CDR1 and CDR2 (germline): ENHRY, SYGVKD. This CDR3 region has 12 residues. This TCR was recovered from a woman aged 25-40 years in good health and CMV-seropositive. The rearrangement joins TRBV10-3 to TRBJ2-7; D ambiguous. The sample taken for sequencing was PBMCs. The CDR3 spells CAISESGYEQYF. CDR3 nucleotides: TGTGCCATCAGTGAGTCCGGGTACGAGCAGTACTTC.